A few counts support the clone carrying this TCR beta chain. CDR3 length: 14 residues. V was pared by 9 bases and J by 5 bases, with 20 bases between. CDR1 is SGHNT and CDR2 is YYREEE in the germline V gene (reference sequence). Produced via immunoSEQ multiplex PCR; TCRdb's table is partial and in-frame only. Here the sample spans some 53,000 clones, approximately 92% being singletons. The source of the sample is a study of T cell changes during pregnancy in multiple sclerosis. The sequenced sample was CD4+ T cells from peripheral blood mononuclear cells, obtained in the third trimester of pregnancy. This sequence originates from a female donor with multiple sclerosis, enrolled in a pregnancy study. This sequence joins TRBV5-4 and TRBJ2-5; TRBD1 is a possible D gene (6 bases). The CDR3 loop is CATVGGIGAETQYF. The CDR3 DNA sequence: TGTGCCACGGTAGGGGGTATTGGGGCGGAGACCCAGTACTTC.